The 31 T cell receptor beta chains presented below share a single source sample, sequenced in a study of T cell responses to AZD1222 COVID-19 vaccine. Some clones are missing from TCRdb's copy, which holds only in-frame ones; the method was immunoSEQ multiplex PCR. In the table there are around 84,000 clones, about 83% of which are singletons. The starting material was peripheral blood, obtained on day 0 of AZD1222 vaccination. The receptors come from an adult in good health.

The chain links TRBV16 to TRBJ2-1; the match to TRBD2 covers 10 bases. The CDR3 totals 15 residues. The V segment lost 3 bases and the J segment 8 bases; nucleotides outside the gene matches: 7. The V gene's germline CDR1 is KGHSY and CDR2 FQNENV. DNA of the CDR3: TGTGCCAGCAGCCATATTAGCGGGAGGACTGATGAGCAGTTCTTC. It translates to CASSHISGRTDEQFF.

The chain couples TRBV5-6 to TRBJ2-7, with 9 bases lining up with TRBD1. The CDR3 runs 16 residues. Germline assignment: CDR1 SGHDT and CDR2 YYEEEE. V dropped 3 bases and J dropped 0; count of bases not matched to a gene: 7. The CDR3 DNA is TGTGCCAGCAGCTCGATGGGGACAGGGAGCTCCTACGAGCAGTACTTC. Translated, it gives CASSSMGTGSSYEQYF.

The genes are TRBV6-2 or TRBV6-3 and TRBJ2-2; 9 nucleotides match TRBD2. V dropped 1 base and J dropped 6; count of bases not matched to a gene: 3. Looked up from germline, CDR1 is MNHEY and CDR2 is SVGEGT. The CDR3 consists of 15 residues. The CDR3 sequence: CASSYYSGSAGELFF. The CDR3 DNA reads TGTGCCAGCAGTTACTATAGCGGGAGTGCCGGGGAGCTGTTTTTT.

This clone has a single count. This specimen includes other DNA sequences encoding the same CDR3. The V call is TRBV7-2, the J call TRBJ2-7, with D maybe TRBD1 (5 bases). Germline CDR1 SGHTA, CDR2 FQGNSA. V was shortened by 4 bases and J by 3 bases, with 7 bases between the two germline ends. This CDR3 is built from 12 residues. The CDR3 region is CASSSQGYEQYF. CDR3 in DNA: TGTGCCAGCAGCTCCCAGGGCTACGAGCAGTACTTC.

This chain connects TRBV29-1 to TRBJ2-1; D unclear. The germline V gene has CDR1 SQVTM and CDR2 ANQGSEA. The V gene lost 7 bases and the J gene lost 0 bases, with 10 bases spanning the gap. This CDR3 is 13 amino acids long. Here the CDR3 reads CSAAASSYNEQFF. The CDR3 nucleotides are TGCAGCGCGGCTGCCAGCTCCTACAATGAGCAGTTCTTC.

V and J are TRBV4-1 and TRBJ1-6; D gene ambiguous. Trimming left V 3 bases short and J 8 bases short, with 8 bases between. The CDR3 is made up of 13 amino acids. Germline CDR1 reads MGHRA; CDR2 reads YSYEKL. The CDR3 bases are TGCGCCAGCAGCCAGACGGAGGATTCACCCCTCCACTTT. This encodes CASSQTEDSPLHF.

This rearrangement joins TRBV28 to TRBJ2-7; 7 positions agree with TRBD1. In germline, CDR1 is MDHEN, CDR2 SYDVKM. The V segment lost 3 bases and the J segment 3 bases; nucleotides outside the gene matches: 5. The CDR3 is 14 amino acids. In nucleotides, the CDR3 is TGTGCCAGCAGTTTTGGGACAGCGGACTACGAGCAGTACTTC. Translated, it gives CASSFGTADYEQYF.

This clone came up a few times. The chain links TRBV7-2 to TRBJ1-5, with D possibly matching TRBD1 (6 bases). The CDR3 totals 14 residues. The ends were cut back, 7 bases at V and 3 bases at J, with 13 bases in the middle. The germline V gene has CDR1 SGHTA and CDR2 FQGNSA. The CDR3 spells CASMGGRANQPQHF. In DNA form, the CDR3 reads TGTGCCAGCATGGGGGGGCGAGCCAATCAGCCCCAGCATTTT.

The CDR3 protein is CASSQSRGVKAFF. In DNA form, the CDR3 reads TGTGCCAGCAGCCAGAGCAGGGGCGTTAAAGCTTTCTTT. This chain uses TRBV14 with TRBJ1-1, with D maybe TRBD1 (6 bases). Looked up from germline, CDR1 is SGHDN and CDR2 is FVKESK. This CDR3 has 13 residues. V was shortened by 3 bases and J by 9 bases, with 14 bases between the two germline ends.

This clone occurred many times. The rearrangement joins TRBV2 to TRBJ2-7; the D is unclear. V lost 1 base, J lost 3 bases, and 10 bases lay in between. This CDR3 region has 14 residues. CDR1 and CDR2 (germline): SNHLY, FYNNEI. The CDR3 nucleotides read TGTGCCAGCAGTGAAGAAAGGGCCCTCTACGAGCAGTACTTC. Translating it yields CASSEERALYEQYF. The full variable domain, rest sourced from reference TRBV2 and TRBJ2-7, is EPEVTQTPSHQVTQMGQEVILRCVPISNHLYFYWYRQILGQKVEFLVSFYNNEISEKSEIFDDQFSVERPDGSNFTLKIRSTKLEDSAMYFCASSEERALYEQYFGPGTRLTVT.

This chain links TRBV28 with TRBJ2-1; D remains ambiguous. The CDR3 consists of 14 residues. The germline CDR1 and CDR2 sequences are MDHEN and SYDVKM. Trimming took 3 bases from V and 8 from J, leaving 14 bases between them. CDR3 amino acids: CASSLGDQWDEQFF. CDR3 sequence (DNA): TGTGCCAGCAGTTTGGGCGACCAGTGGGATGAGCAGTTCTTC.

V is TRBV6-1 and J is TRBJ1-1, with a weak D call TRBD1 (6 bases). The V and J ends lost 3 bases and 1 base respectively, with 12 bases between them. The CDR3 length is 15 residues. Germline-derived CDR1 and CDR2 are MNHNS and SASEGT. CDR3: CASSESNRANTEAFF. DNA for the CDR3: TGTGCCAGCAGTGAGAGTAACAGGGCGAACACTGAAGCTTTCTTT.

The rearrangement links TRBV18 to TRBJ2-1; the D gene is possibly TRBD1 (5 bases). The V and J ends lost 0 bases and 3 bases respectively, with 15 bases between them. CDR3 length equals 17 residues. Germline V lookup: CDR1 KGHSH, CDR2 LQKENI. CDR3 in amino acids: CASSPPGQGRSYNEQFF. The CDR3 region has the DNA TGTGCCAGCTCACCACCTGGGCAGGGCAGGAGCTACAATGAGCAGTTCTTC.

This clone has only a few counts. This chain joins TRBV27 and TRBJ1-5; TRBD1 matches 7 bases. Germline V CDR1 and CDR2: MNHEY, SMNVEV (reference sequence). The CDR3 consists of 14 residues. V lost 6 bases to trimming and J lost 3 bases; unmatched junction nucleotides: 5. The CDR3 nucleotides are TGTGCCAGCAGCGCGACAGGGTTCAATCAGCCCCAGCATTTT. This codes for CASSATGFNQPQHF.

V and J are TRBV18 and TRBJ1-3; 7 nucleotides match TRBD1. Trimming cost V 1 base and J 0 bases; bases outside gene matches: 6. The germline V gene encodes CDR1 KGHSH and CDR2 LQKENI. The CDR3 contains 17 residues. CDR3 in amino acids: CASSPLRQGDSGNTIYF. The CDR3 DNA sequence: TGTGCCAGCTCACCACTTAGACAGGGCGACTCTGGAAACACCATATATTTT. Combining the CDR3 with reference TRBV18 and TRBJ1-3 gives the whole variable domain NAGVMQNPRHLVRRRGQEARLRCSPMKGHSHVYWYRQLPEEGLKFMVYLQKENIIDESGMPKERFSAEFPKEGPSILRIQQVVRGDSAAYFCASSPLRQGDSGNTIYFGEGSWLTVV.

The rearrangement uses TRBV6-2 or TRBV6-3 and TRBJ1-2, with a tentative D call TRBD1 (6 bases). Looked up from germline, CDR1 is MNHEY and CDR2 is SVGEGT. This CDR3 has 15 residues. Trimming stripped 6 bases from V and 0 bases from J, with 14 bases between. The CDR3 DNA is TGTGCCAGCAGCACTCAGGACAGAACTAACTATGGCTACACCTTC. Translation: CASSTQDRTNYGYTF.

The V and J genes are TRBV9 and TRBJ2-1; D possibly corresponds to TRBD2 (5 bases). CDR3 length: 16 amino acids. Germline V lookup: CDR1 SGDLS, CDR2 YYNGEE. V lost 3 bases and J 9 bases, leaving 22 bases between the germline ends. DNA for the CDR3: TGTGCCAGCAGCGCAAGCCCCCGGGCGGGCCTCGGTGAGCAGTTCTTC. It translates to CASSASPRAGLGEQFF.

The gene calls are TRBV11-2 and TRBJ2-7; TRBD2 matches at 7 bases. The junction had 7 bases not matched to a gene; V was cut back by 1 base and J by 4 bases. From germline, CDR1 is SGHAT and CDR2 FQNNGV. The CDR3 has 15 residues. The CDR3 nucleotides read TGTGCCAGCAGCTTAGCCGCGGGAGCTGAATACGAGCAGTACTTC. It encodes CASSLAAGAEYEQYF.

This chain joins TRBV28 and TRBJ1-4; the D is unclear. The CDR3 is 13 residues long. Looked up from germline, CDR1 is MDHEN and CDR2 is SYDVKM. Trimming cost V 5 bases and J 8 bases, with 12 bases left between them. The CDR3 DNA sequence: TGTGCCAGCAGTCCCCTAATGGGCGAAAAACTGTTTTTT. Translated, it gives CASSPLMGEKLFF.

The chain links TRBV4-3 to TRBJ1-2; unclear D gene. V was clipped by 0 bases and J by 4 bases, with 12 bases between them. Per the germline V gene, CDR1 is LGHNA and CDR2 is YSLEER. This CDR3 contains 15 residues. The chain's CDR3 is CASSQDPGSPYGYTF. CDR3 DNA sequence: TGCGCCAGCAGCCAAGACCCGGGCAGCCCCTATGGCTACACCTTC.

The chain is built from TRBV7-6 and TRBJ2-1, with 7 bases matching TRBD1. After removal of 4 bases from V and 9 bases from J, the junction contained 6 bases not matched to a gene. This CDR3 region has 13 residues. Germline V gene sequence: CDR1 SGHVS, CDR2 FNYEAQ. The CDR3 sequence: CASSSETGSEQFF. As DNA, the CDR3 is TGTGCCAGCAGCTCAGAGACAGGGAGTGAGCAGTTCTTC.

The chain carries TRBV6-5 and TRBJ2-5; unclear D gene. The germline V gene has CDR1 MNHEY and CDR2 SVGAGI. The CDR3 contains 11 residues. Trimming removed 7 bases at V and 3 bases at J, with 6 bases between. The CDR3 reads CASMWEETQYF. As DNA, the CDR3 is TGTGCCAGCATGTGGGAAGAGACCCAGTACTTC.

This clone was observed a few times. For the CDR3, the DNA is TGTGCCATCAGTGAGTCTGGGAGGCCTGGCGAGCAGTACTTC. Amino acid sequence: CAISESGRPGEQYF. The rearrangement joins TRBV10-3 to TRBJ2-7; a possible D gene is TRBD2 (6 bases). This CDR3 has 14 residues. Trimming took 0 bases from V and 6 from J, leaving 12 bases between them. Germline CDR1 reads ENHRY; CDR2 reads SYGVKD.

The chain carries TRBV5-1 and TRBJ2-2; the D gene is possibly TRBD2 (5 bases). In germline, CDR1 is SGHRS, CDR2 YFSETQ. The V gene lost 5 bases and the J gene lost 5 bases, with 10 bases spanning the gap. The CDR3 extends over 13 amino acids. CDR3 bases: TGCGCCAGCAGGAAACTAGAAACCGGGGAGCTGTTTTTT. Its protein is CASRKLETGELFF.

This clone appeared a few times. V gene TRBV20-1 combines with J gene TRBJ2-3, with 8 bases aligning to TRBD2. The germline V gene encodes CDR1 DFQATT and CDR2 SNEGSKA (reference sequence). V was clipped by 3 bases and J by 7 bases; unmatched bases: 6. The CDR3 covers 13 residues. CDR3 bases: TGCAGTGCTAGTGGACTAGCTGGATATACGCAGTATTTT. Translated, it gives CSASGLAGYTQYF.

This chain uses TRBV24-1 with TRBJ2-2; D gene unclear. Germline-derived CDR1 and CDR2 are KGHDR and SFDVKD. The V gene lost 5 bases and the J gene lost 4 bases, with 7 bases spanning the gap. CDR3 size: 13 residues. The DNA for the CDR3 is TGTGCCACCAGTGGCAGTTCCACCGGGGAGCTGTTTTTT. Its translation: CATSGSSTGELFF.

V usage is TRBV6-5 and J usage is TRBJ2-3; D may be TRBD2 (5 bases). Per germline, CDR1 MNHEY and CDR2 SVGAGI. This CDR3 region has 16 residues. V lost 0 bases to trimming and J lost 0 bases, with 10 bases between them. The CDR3 sequence is CASSYSVLASTDTQYF. For the CDR3, the DNA is TGTGCCAGCAGTTACTCCGTTCTAGCTAGCACAGATACGCAGTATTTT.

The chain links TRBV28 to TRBJ2-7; the D gene is possibly TRBD1 (6 bases). With 2 bases removed from V and 2 bases from J, the gap between germline ends came to 13 bases. This CDR3 region has 15 residues. Germline CDR1 reads MDHEN; CDR2 reads SYDVKM. The CDR3: CASSLVVQGPYEQYF. The CDR3 region has the DNA TGTGCCAGCAGTTTAGTAGTGCAGGGGCCCTACGAGCAGTACTTC.

CDR3 residues: CASSVDDYEQYF. The CDR3 DNA reads TGTGCCAGCAGCGTAGACGACTACGAGCAGTACTTC. The rearrangement joins TRBV9 to TRBJ2-7; D is uncertain. The CDR3 totals 12 residues. Germline-derived CDR1 and CDR2 are SGDLS and YYNGEE. The V and J ends lost 0 bases and 3 bases respectively, with 4 bases between them.

This clone was observed once. The rearrangement uses TRBV2 and TRBJ2-7; possibly TRBD1 for D (5 bases). CDR1 and CDR2 (germline): SNHLY, FYNNEI. The CDR3 runs 15 residues. The V end was cut by 6 bases, the J end by 1 base, with 16 bases between. The CDR3 DNA sequence: TGTGCCAGCAGGGAACAGGCACCTCCTTCCTACGAGCAGTACTTC. This codes for CASREQAPPSYEQYF.

The rearrangement uses TRBV5-1 and TRBJ2-2; D unclear. V lost 0 bases and J lost 2, with 5 bases in between. The CDR3 length is 14 residues. Germline CDR1 reads SGHRS; CDR2 reads YFSETQ. This CDR3 reads CASSLGYNTGELFF. CDR3 DNA: TGCGCCAGCAGCTTGGGTTACAACACCGGGGAGCTGTTTTTT.